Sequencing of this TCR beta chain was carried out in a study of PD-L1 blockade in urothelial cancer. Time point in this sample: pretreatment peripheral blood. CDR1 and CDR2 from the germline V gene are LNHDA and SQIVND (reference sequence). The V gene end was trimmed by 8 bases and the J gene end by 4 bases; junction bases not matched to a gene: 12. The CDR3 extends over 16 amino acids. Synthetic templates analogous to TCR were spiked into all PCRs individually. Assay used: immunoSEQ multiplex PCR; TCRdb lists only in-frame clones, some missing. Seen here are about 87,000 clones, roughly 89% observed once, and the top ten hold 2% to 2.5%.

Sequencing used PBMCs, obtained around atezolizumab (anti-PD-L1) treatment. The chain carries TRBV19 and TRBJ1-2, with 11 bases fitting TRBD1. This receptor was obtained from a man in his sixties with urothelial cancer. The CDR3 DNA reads TGTGCCAGTGGGCCGGGACAGGGGGATGTACTCTATGGCTACACCTTC. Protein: CASGPGQGDVLYGYTF.